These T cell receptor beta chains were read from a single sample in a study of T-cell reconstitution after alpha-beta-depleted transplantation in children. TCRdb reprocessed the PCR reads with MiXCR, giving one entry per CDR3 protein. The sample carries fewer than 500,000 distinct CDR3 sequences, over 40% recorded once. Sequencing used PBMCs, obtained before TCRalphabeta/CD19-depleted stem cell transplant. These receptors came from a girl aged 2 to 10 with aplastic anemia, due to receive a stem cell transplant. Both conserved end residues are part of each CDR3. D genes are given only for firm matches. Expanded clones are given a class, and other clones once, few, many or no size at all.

CAAKPGQGQETQYF	TGTGCCGCCAAACCGGGACAGGGCCAAGAGACCCAGTACTTC	14	TRBD1	TRBV27	TRBJ2-5	few
CASSAEEREGMDTQYF	TGTGCCAGCAGCGCCGAAGAGCGGGAGGGCATGGATACGCAGTATTTT	16	TRBD2	TRBV9	TRBJ2-3	.
CASRQAGTQYF	TGTGCCAGCAGACAAGCGGGTACGCAGTATTTT	11	.	TRBV3-1	TRBJ2-3	few
CASSLSVGAFF	TGTGCCAGCAGTTTAAGTGTGGGGGCTTTCTTT	11	.	TRBV28	TRBJ1-1	.
CASTHRVDNEQFF	TGTGCCAGCACCCATCGGGTTGACAATGAGCAGTTCTTC	13	.	TRBV7-9	TRBJ2-1	few
CASTTGTSGKNEQFF	TGTGCCAGCACCACCGGGACTAGCGGGAAGAATGAGCAGTTCTTC	15	TRBD2	TRBV27	TRBJ2-1	.
CASSPMAGAFDGRGTQYF	TGTGCCAGCTCACCAATGGCAGGGGCTTTCGACGGGAGAGGGACCCAGTACTTC	18	.	TRBV18	TRBJ2-5	.
CAISDGTSYEQYF	TGTGCCATCAGTGACGGGACAAGCTACGAGCAGTACTTC	13	.	TRBV10-3	TRBJ2-7	.
CASSLGQTAYNEQFF	TGTGCCAGCAGCTTAGGACAAACTGCCTACAATGAGCAGTTCTTC	15	.	TRBV7-9	TRBJ2-1	.
CASRSGTGAGDTQYF	TGTGCCAGCAGATCCGGGACAGGGGCCGGGGATACGCAGTATTTT	15	TRBD1	TRBV7-6	TRBJ2-3	many
CASSLDREYNEQFF	TGCGCCAGCAGCTTGGACAGGGAGTACAATGAGCAGTTCTTC	14	.	TRBV5-1	TRBJ2-1	.
CASSPRQGAYNEQFF	TGTGCCAGCAGCCCTAGACAGGGGGCCTACAATGAGCAGTTCTTC	15	TRBD1	TRBV7-2	TRBJ2-1	few
CSVEDPRASGRASSYEQFF	TGCAGCGTTGAAGATCCTCGGGCTAGCGGGAGGGCCAGCTCCTATGAGCAGTTCTTC	19	TRBD2	TRBV29-1	TRBJ2-1	.
CSASRSSYEQYF	TGCAGTGCTAGTAGGTCCTCCTACGAGCAGTACTTC	12	.	TRBV20-1	TRBJ2-7	few
CASSQDLASGPYANTGELFF	TGCGCCAGCAGCCAAGATCTAGCTAGCGGGCCCTACGCGAACACCGGGGAGCTGTTTTTT	20	TRBD2	TRBV4-3	TRBJ2-2	few